The text below deals with one T cell receptor (beta chain). The antigen is undetermined. The entry originates in a study of shared clonotypes between healthy human individuals. Findings and caveats of the study: Sequencing of the sorted subsets was shown by rarefaction to be incomplete despite large depth.

The assay was run at deep level. Sorted-subset replicate PCR reactions contained 200 ng DNA, corresponding to some 29,000 T cell genomes. Some clones are missing from TCRdb's copy, which holds only in-frame ones; the method was immunoSEQ multiplex PCR. The table includes over a million clones, 78% detected once. Trimming took off 0 bases at V and 0 bases at J, with 9 bases between the two ends. This CDR3 comprises 15 residues. Germline lookup yields CDR1 MNHEY and CDR2 SVGAGI. The source material was memory CD4+ T cells from PBMCs. Subset here: CD45RA-negative fraction. The chain carries TRBV6-5 and TRBJ2-7; a weak D match, TRBD2 (6 bases). This TCR came from a man aged 18 to 30 in good health. Some clones in this sample may be carry-over from other donors' samples. CDR3 protein: CASSYSGGNSYEQYF. CDR3 in DNA: TGTGCCAGCAGTTACTCAGGAGGGAACTCCTACGAGCAGTACTTC.